This passage covers 22 T cell receptor beta chains from one sample sequenced in a study of long-term antiretroviral therapy in people with HIV. Version v3.0 of the immunoSEQ assay ran at survey level. Profiled with immunoSEQ multiplex PCR; TCRdb holds only in-frame clones, not every one. This sample has tens of thousands of clones, with 93% found just once. The sequencing used unsorted PBMCs, collected 7.6 years after starting antiretroviral therapy. The receptor source for this set is a woman between 35 and 50 years old with HIV.

The chain has TRBV10-3 and TRBJ2-2, with D possibly being TRBD2 (6 bases). CDR3 length: 14 amino acids. With 5 bases removed from V and 3 bases from J, the gap between germline ends came to 10 bases. CDR1 is ENHRY, CDR2 SYGVKD, per germline. CDR3 sequence: CAISRLVDTGELFF. The DNA for the CDR3 is TGTGCCATCAGTAGACTAGTTGACACCGGGGAGCTGTTTTTT.

The chain couples TRBV6-1 to TRBJ1-2; tentative D call: TRBD1 (6 bases). In germline, CDR1 is MNHNS, CDR2 SASEGT. There are 15 residues in the CDR3. V lost 0 bases to trimming and J lost 4 bases, with 12 bases between them. The CDR3: CASSEATDRSYGYTF. CDR3 in DNA: TGTGCCAGCAGTGAAGCTACGGACAGATCCTATGGCTACACCTTC.

The chain uses TRBV4-1 and TRBJ1-2; D perhaps matches TRBD1 (6 bases). Germline CDR1 MGHRA, CDR2 YSYEKL. The CDR3 extends over 14 amino acids. Between the trimmed V and J ends, which lost 0 bases and 8 bases, there was a span of 13 bases. CDR3 loop: CASSQDSGAGGYTF. As DNA, the CDR3 is TGCGCCAGCAGCCAAGATTCAGGGGCCGGGGGCTACACCTTC.

This chain connects TRBV18 to TRBJ1-2; D uncertain. CDR3 length: 16 amino acids. CDR1 and CDR2 (germline): KGHSH, LQKENI. V was cut by 1 base and J by 6 bases, with 18 bases left in between. CDR3 sequence reads: CASSPLLQAPYDGYTF. CDR3 bases: TGTGCCAGCTCACCACTTCTCCAGGCCCCCTATGATGGCTACACCTTC.

The chain uses TRBV7-2 and TRBJ2-1; the D gene is possibly TRBD2 (8 bases). Germline CDR1 SGHTA, CDR2 FQGNSA. This CDR3 is built from 16 residues. The V and J ends lost 3 bases and 10 bases respectively, with 22 bases between them. CDR3 coding DNA: TGTGCCAGCAGCTTTTCCCCGGGACTAGGGGGCGTCGAGCAGTTCTTC. Its translation: CASSFSPGLGGVEQFF.

The rearrangement links TRBV5-1 to TRBJ2-3; D gene uncertain. Per the germline V gene, CDR1 is SGHRS and CDR2 is YFSETQ. The CDR3 length is 14 residues. V was shortened by 1 base and J by 0 bases, with 6 bases between the two germline ends. CDR3 in DNA: TGCGCCAGCAGCTTGTTTCAGAGCACAGATACGCAGTATTTT. Protein sequence: CASSLFQSTDTQYF.

The chain links TRBV25-1 to TRBJ2-3; maybe TRBD1 (5 bases). The CDR3 extends over 13 amino acids. CDR1 MGHDK and CDR2 SYGVNS come from the germline V gene. Trimming cost V 11 bases and J 3 bases, with 15 bases left between them. The DNA for the CDR3 is TGTGCCTCGCAGGGTGATGCGACAGATACGCAGTATTTT. This translates into CASQGDATDTQYF.

The CDR3 loop reads CSVARLAQNNEQFF. As DNA, the CDR3 is TGCAGCGTTGCCAGGCTAGCGCAGAACAATGAGCAGTTCTTC. The chain employs TRBV29-1 and TRBJ2-1; a possible D gene is TRBD2 (6 bases). Trimming shortened V by 4 bases and J by 5 bases, and 15 bases separated the two germline ends. This CDR3 has 14 residues. From germline, CDR1 is SQVTM and CDR2 ANQGSEA.

The table lists this clone with a count of one. The chain has TRBV27 and TRBJ1-2, with TRBD1 matching 7 bases. The CDR3 is 14 residues long. Germline-derived CDR1 and CDR2 are MNHEY and SMNVEV (reference sequence). V gave up 4 bases and J gave up 6 bases; unmatched junction bases: 8. The DNA of the CDR3 is TGTGCCAGCAGTTACAGGGGCAGGGGTAATGGCTACACCTTC. Protein product: CASSYRGRGNGYTF.

This clone came up a few times. DNA for the CDR3: TGTGCCAGCAGTGACTCGTTCCCTGGACCGGGACGATACTCTGGAAACACCATATATTTT. Residues: CASSDSFPGPGRYSGNTIYF. This chain connects TRBV6-4 to TRBJ1-3; D may be TRBD1 (5 bases). The germline gives CDR1 MRHNA, CDR2 SNTAGT. Trimming shortened V by 0 bases and J by 0 bases, and 21 bases separated the two germline ends. CDR3 length: 20 amino acids.

The V call is TRBV6-5, the J call TRBJ1-2; 10 positions match TRBD1. CDR3 length: 14 residues. CDR1 and CDR2 (germline): MNHEY, SVGAGI. V was clipped by 2 bases and J by 8 bases; unmatched bases: 5. The CDR3 sequence is CASSYGGQGQGYTF. CDR3 nucleotides: TGTGCCAGCAGTTACGGGGGACAGGGGCAGGGCTACACCTTC.

The chain carries TRBV7-2 and TRBJ2-3, with TRBD1 as a possible D gene (5 bases). The germline V gene encodes CDR1 SGHTA and CDR2 FQGNSA. This CDR3 comprises 14 residues. V was clipped by 2 bases and J by 6 bases, with 12 bases between them. The CDR3 sequence: CASSLPGAGDTQYF. The CDR3 DNA reads as TGTGCCAGCAGCTTACCCGGAGCAGGGGATACGCAGTATTTT.

A word on this clone: Other nucleotide sequences in the sample specify the same CDR3. The CDR3 here is CASSLSESSYNEQFF. CDR3 DNA: TGTGCCAGCAGCTTATCGGAGAGCTCCTACAATGAGCAGTTCTTC. The rearrangement links TRBV7-9 to TRBJ2-1; no firm D call. V lost 2 bases, J lost 0 bases, and 8 bases lay in between. Germline CDR1 reads SEHNR; CDR2 reads FQNEAQ (reference sequence). The CDR3 has 15 amino acids.

As DNA, the CDR3 is TGTGCCAGTAGACCCCGGACCTACCAGCCCCAGCATTTT. This encodes CASRPRTYQPQHF. The V gene is TRBV19, the J gene TRBJ1-5; D is ambiguous. Germline V gives CDR1 LNHDA, CDR2 SQIVND (reference sequence). The V end was cut by 6 bases, the J end by 7 bases, with 13 bases between. The CDR3 has 13 amino acids. The variable domain in full, with the rest retrieved from reference TRBV19 and TRBJ1-5, is DGGITQSPKYLFRKEGQNVTLSCEQNLNHDAMYWYRQDPGQGLRLIYYSQIVNDFQKGDIAEGYSVSREKKESFPLTVTSAQKNPTAFYLCASRPRTYQPQHFGDGTRLSIL.

V usage is TRBV6-6 and J usage is TRBJ2-2; TRBD1 aligns across 8 bases. CDR3 length equals 14 residues. Unmatched junction bases numbered 0, after V lost 5 bases and J lost 1 base. Looked up from germline, CDR1 is MNHNY and CDR2 is SVGAGI (reference sequence). The CDR3 sequence: CASSGQGNTGELFF. DNA for the CDR3: TGTGCCAGCAGTGGACAGGGGAACACCGGGGAGCTGTTTTTT.

The chain combines TRBV5-1 with TRBJ2-2; TRBD2 agrees at 8 bases. Germline CDR1 and CDR2: SGHRS and YFSETQ. This CDR3 has 17 amino acids. Trimming removed 4 bases from V and 5 bases from J; junction bases left unmatched: 13. As DNA, the CDR3 is TGCGCCAGCAGCCTCGGGGGGGCCGTTCAGGCAACCGGGGAGCTGTTTTTT. Its protein is CASSLGGAVQATGELFF.

This chain connects TRBV9 to TRBJ2-3; the D is unclear. The CDR3 loop spans 13 amino acids. V shed 0 bases and J shed 4 bases, with 6 bases lying between them. Germline V gene data show CDR1 as SGDLS and CDR2 as YYNGEE. CDR3 loop: CASSVATSDTQYF. The CDR3 DNA reads as TGTGCCAGCAGCGTAGCTACGTCAGATACGCAGTATTTT.

This clone was seen only a few times. The chain combines TRBV30 with TRBJ1-5; 8 bases are a match to TRBD1. The CDR3 is made up of 13 amino acids. The ends lost 7 bases at V and 2 bases at J; junction bases unmatched: 4. Germline CDR1 reads GTSNPN; CDR2 reads SVGIG (reference sequence). The CDR3 bases are TGTGCCTCGACAGGGGATGGCAATCAGCCCCAGCATTTT. This sequence encodes CASTGDGNQPQHF. Full variable domain (rest looked up from reference TRBV30 and TRBJ1-5): SQTIHQWPATLVQPVGSPLSLECTVEGTSNPNLYWYRQAAGRGLQLLFYSVGIGQISSEVPQNLSASRPQDRQFILSSKKLLLSDSGFYLCASTGDGNQPQHFGDGTRLSIL.

V usage is TRBV6-4 and J usage is TRBJ1-2; TRBD1 might be the D (5 bases). The germline CDR1 and CDR2 sequences are MRHNA and SNTAGT. The CDR3 length is 14 residues. Between the trimmed V and J ends, which lost 7 bases and 6 bases, there was a span of 18 bases. The CDR3 region has the DNA TGTGCCAGCACCGACCTGGGCGGGGGGAATGGCTACACCTTC. This sequence encodes CASTDLGGGNGYTF.

This chain uses TRBV7-2 with TRBJ2-2, with D unresolved. The CDR3 loop spans 14 amino acids. The germline V and J ends were trimmed by 1 base and 10 bases, with 13 bases remaining between them. Per the germline V gene, CDR1 is SGHTA and CDR2 is FQGNSA. The CDR3 reads CASSLVSGEVELFF. CDR3 bases: TGTGCCAGCAGCTTAGTCAGTGGAGAGGTGGAGCTGTTTTTT.

The chain has TRBV5-5 and TRBJ2-6; TRBD1 is a possible D gene (6 bases). The ends were cut back, 7 bases at V and 2 bases at J, with 10 bases in the middle. Per germline, CDR1 SGHKS and CDR2 YYEKEE (reference sequence). The CDR3 runs 14 residues. The CDR3 loop reads CASVRGAGANVLTF. Here the CDR3 DNA reads TGTGCCAGCGTCAGGGGTGCTGGGGCCAACGTCCTGACTTTC.

This chain uses TRBV27 with TRBJ1-2, with 8 bases identical to TRBD1. Germline V gene data show CDR1 as MNHEY and CDR2 as SMNVEV (reference sequence). Trimming cost V 5 bases and J 5 bases; bases outside gene matches: 4. This CDR3 comprises 13 residues. DNA of the CDR3: TGTGCCAGCAGTCCCGGACAGGGTTATGGCTACACCTTC. This translates into CASSPGQGYGYTF.